Below, one T cell receptor (beta chain) is given with its context. Its antigen is still unknown. The data are from a study of T cells in localized non-small cell lung cancer. Data came from immunoSEQ multiplex PCR; TCRdb stores just in-frame clones and leaves some out. The sample holds some 30,000 clones; approximately 80% are singletons and the top ten take approximately 35%. V was pared by 2 bases and J by 0 bases, with 9 bases between. Germline CDR1 is LNHDA and CDR2 is SQIVND (reference sequence). The CDR3 has 15 amino acids. Study outcomes and limitations: Adjacent lung tissue had a median around 50 of the top 100 clones found in the tumor. Increased T cell density in blood showed an association with longer overall survival. Among the tissues sampled, uninvolved adjacent lung had the highest T cell clonality, above tumor.

The chain joins TRBV19 to TRBJ2-3; D call uncertain. The source is a male donor aged 60 or over with stage II squamous cell lung carcinoma. Material: peripheral blood, obtained before any cancer treatment. CDR3 protein: CASSIYGSSTDTQYF. The CDR3 nucleotides read TGTGCCAGTAGTATATACGGTTCTAGCACAGATACGCAGTATTTT.